The clone carrying this T cell receptor beta chain occurred a few times. CDR3 length equals 14 residues. V gave up 4 bases and J gave up 3 bases, with 13 bases separating them. CDR1 and CDR2 from the germline V gene are SGHRS and YFSETQ. The record originates from a study of T-cell memory formation after mild COVID-19. TCRdb used MiXCR to reprocess the 5' RACE reads, holding one entry per CDR3 protein. The table includes about 560,000 distinct CDR3 sequences, about 20% detected once. The chain combines TRBV5-1 with TRBJ1-2, with a possible D match to TRBD1 (6 bases). Input material: PBMCs or a T cell subset sorted from them (not recorded which). The source of this sequence is an adult woman who had mild COVID-19 (a few samples of this study predate the infection). Cell type and time point are not known. CDR3 amino acids: CASSARDNHYGYTF. DNA of the CDR3: TGCGCCAGCAGCGCCCGGGACAACCACTATGGCTACACCTTC.